This TCR beta chain was identified in a study of blood T cell repertoires in COVID-19. On the study more broadly: Sources were T cells, B-cell-depleted T cells, or PBMCs; the material itself was cDNA or gDNA.

Germline V gene lookup returns CDR1 MNHEY and CDR2 SVGAGI. The CDR3 extends over 15 amino acids. V gave up 7 bases and J gave up 4 bases; unmatched junction bases: 8. Everyone who took part was roughly 18 to 90 years old, and they came from over 20 US areas. Only in-frame clones appear in the TCRdb table, and some are missing; sequencing was by immunoSEQ multiplex PCR. The table includes about 340,000 clones, roughly 85% detected once. The sequence was obtained from a middle-aged woman with acute COVID-19. The chain joins TRBV6-5 to TRBJ1-2, with TRBD1 identical over 11 bases. The sequencing input was PBMCs or T cells enriched from blood (not recorded which). CDR3 loop: CASTPDRGLFYGYTF. Written as DNA, the CDR3 is TGTGCCAGCACTCCGGACAGGGGGCTATTCTATGGCTACACCTTC.